This record covers a single TCR beta chain. This specimen belongs to a study of beta chain features in type 1 diabetes. The V gene's germline CDR1 is SGHNT and CDR2 YYREEE (reference sequence). V was shortened by 3 bases and J by 2 bases, with 11 bases between the two germline ends. This CDR3 comprises 15 residues. Every bit of the isolated RNA underwent reverse transcription, so sequencing read expressed TCRB transcripts. The protocol was immunoSEQ multiplex PCR, while the TCRdb copy is restricted to in-frame clones and leaves out a portion. The sample has a few hundred thousand clones, around 20% seen once.

The sequenced sample was naive CD4+ T cells from blood. J is TRBJ1-4 and V is TRBV5-4; D may be TRBD1 (5 bases). The clonotype comes from a woman aged 18-29 years in good health. CDR3 sequence reads: CASSSDISTNEKLFF. The CDR3 nucleotides read TGTGCCAGCAGCTCGGACATCTCTACTAATGAAAAACTGTTTTTT. Together with reference TRBV5-4 and TRBJ1-4, the CDR3 gives the full variable domain: ETGVTQSPTHLIKTRGQQVTLRCSSQSGHNTVSWYQQALGQGPQFIFQYYREEENGRGNFPPRFSGLQFPNYSSELNVNALELDDSALYLCASSSDISTNEKLFFGSGTQLSVL.